What follows describes a single T cell receptor beta chain. The same CDR3 is also encoded by other DNA sequences in this sample. After autologous stem cell transplantation all patients relapsed, and prior brentuximab vedotin exposure differed between cohorts. These data are taken from a study of PD-1 blockade in classical Hodgkin lymphoma. The protocol was immunoSEQ multiplex PCR, while the TCRdb copy is restricted to in-frame clones and leaves out a portion. Of over 70,000 clones in the sample, approximately 91% are singletons; the top ten hold around 20%. The TCR was taken from a human donor with classical Hodgkin lymphoma. Here the sequenced sample was peripheral blood mononuclear cells (PBMCs), taken at baseline.

The CDR3 coding sequence is TGTGCCAGCAGTGAAGCGCTTTGGGAGAACACTGAAGCTTTCTTT. Translated: CASSEALWENTEAFF. This sequence joins TRBV6-1 and TRBJ1-1, with D unclear. The CDR3 extends over 15 amino acids. CDR1 and CDR2 from the germline V gene are MNHNS and SASEGT. V was clipped by 0 bases and J by 1 base, with 9 bases between them.